This T cell receptor (beta chain) was sequenced for a study of control samples from healthy donors and cancer patients (dated by TCRdb to 2020 to 2022). Preparation of the library involved the immunoSEQ multiplex PCR assay. As stored in TCRdb, this immuneACCESS dataset retains in-frame rearrangements with V and J assigned. A fraction of the clones does not appear; measured against another copy, unresolved V genes explain less than half of the discrepancy, and the remainder lacks a known reason. The sample table contains 40,000 to 55,000 clones; only one count was recorded for under 95% of them. Of the sample, 22% falls within the top ten clones. On this clone itself: Which antigen it targets is not known. No clone much larger than this one lies a single base away; base qualities are absent.

This TCR was sampled from a woman between 40 and 55 years old with head and neck cancer. Sequencing was carried out using PBMCs.

This receptor has the CDR3 CASSPADYEQYF. The nucleotides are TGTGCCAGCTCACCAGCAGACTACGAGCAGTACTTC. The sequence is built from TRBV18 and TRBJ2-7; the D segment cannot be called with confidence. Including the terminal cysteine and phenylalanine, the CDR3 comprises 12 residues. The read is trimmed to its CDR3 DNA, 36 bases read in frame from base 1. The germline V gene gives CDR1 as KGHSH and CDR2 as LQKENI. Trimming costs V 2 bases and J 3 bases, and their ends lie 5 bases apart.